This T cell receptor beta chain was captured by sequencing in a study of PD-1 blockade in classical Hodgkin lymphoma. Regarding the study as a whole: Healthy donors reportedly exceeded newly diagnosed patients in baseline TCR diversity.

Libraries were prepared by immunoSEQ multiplex PCR; TCRdb keeps only in-frame clonotypes and omits some of them. The data show 70,000 or so clones, over 90% seen once. Turning to this clone: Its antigen is still unknown.

CDR1 and CDR2 (germline): SGDLS, YYNGEE. There are 14 residues in the CDR3. Between the trimmed V and J ends, which lost 2 bases and 1 base, there was a span of 9 bases. Documented time point: newly diagnosed, previously untreated cHL patient sample. The sequenced sample was peripheral blood mononuclear cells (PBMCs). This sequence originates from a human donor with classical Hodgkin lymphoma. The V and J genes are TRBV9 and TRBJ2-5; D might be TRBD1 (6 bases). As DNA, the CDR3 is TGTGCCAGCAGCGTCAGGGGCGGCCAAGAGACCCAGTACTTC. Amino acid sequence: CASSVRGGQETQYF.